The clone carrying this TCR beta chain was counted only a few times. The antigen is not known. The data originate from a study of identical twins. Findings of the study overall: Where beta out-of-frame sequences were concerned, excess twin sharing was weaker. Insertion counts were lower in abundant cord blood beta clonotypes, a trend that memory repertoires did not show.

The CDR3 is 17 amino acids. Germline-derived CDR1 and CDR2 are SGHRS and YFSETQ. V was trimmed by 0 bases and J by 5 bases, leaving 20 bases between them. Template switching supplied a universal primer site; unique molecular identifiers were carried on the cDNA. Using its own MiXCR run on the 5' RACE reads, TCRdb lists one record per CDR3 protein. This table has about 900,000 distinct CDR3 sequences, 9% to 15% appearing once. The same sample was also used in a study of yellow fever vaccine responses in identical twins. This second study says: Reportedly, the T cell response mounted by twins to vaccine seemed partly convergent, partly personalized.

The clonotype was recovered from a woman aged 18-30 years in good health. Sequencing was done on a sample of PBMCs. The chain joins TRBV5-1 to TRBJ2-5; the D is unclear. The CDR3 sequence: CASSLAYSSSPSETQYF. For the CDR3, the DNA is TGCGCCAGCAGCTTGGCGTATTCCTCGAGTCCTTCGGAGACCCAGTACTTC. Using reference TRBV5-1 and TRBJ2-5 for the parts outside the CDR3, the full variable domain is KAGVTQTPRYLIKTRGQQVTLSCSPISGHRSVSWYQQTPGQGLQFLFEYFSETQRNKGNFPGRFSGRQFSNSRSEMNVSTLELGDSALYLCASSLAYSSSPSETQYFGPGTRLLVL.